This entry describes one TCR beta chain. Its antigen remains unidentified. These data originate in a study of OX40 agonist ivuxolimab in advanced cancers. Study at large: Hepatocellular carcinoma, melanoma, renal cell or head and neck cancer was diagnosed in the dose-escalation patients. Prior checkpoint blockade (anti-PD-1, anti-PD-L1 or anti-CTLA-4) was permitted; approximately 44% had it. Regarding the study as a whole: At doses 0.1 to 3.0 mg/kg, CD4+ and CD8+ clones expanded.

The data were produced by immunoSEQ multiplex PCR, yet TCRdb's version contains in-frame clones alone and is incomplete. The table lists tens of thousands of clones, 91% of them singletons. The sample consisted of CD4+ or CD8+ T cells sorted from blood, taken in a trial of the OX40 agonist ivuxolimab. This receptor was identified in an adult with an advanced solid tumor such as melanoma, head and neck, liver or kidney cancer.

CDR3 sequence (DNA): TGTGCCAGCAGCCCCGGACAGGGCCTACCTGAAGGCGAAAAACTGTTTTTT. Translation: CASSPGQGLPEGEKLFF. The genes are TRBV7-9 and TRBJ1-4; 8 bases fit TRBD1. Germline V gives CDR1 SEHNR, CDR2 FQNEAQ (reference sequence). This CDR3 spans 17 amino acids. The J segment lost 8 bases and the V segment lost 5 bases, leaving 16 bases of the junction unmatched.